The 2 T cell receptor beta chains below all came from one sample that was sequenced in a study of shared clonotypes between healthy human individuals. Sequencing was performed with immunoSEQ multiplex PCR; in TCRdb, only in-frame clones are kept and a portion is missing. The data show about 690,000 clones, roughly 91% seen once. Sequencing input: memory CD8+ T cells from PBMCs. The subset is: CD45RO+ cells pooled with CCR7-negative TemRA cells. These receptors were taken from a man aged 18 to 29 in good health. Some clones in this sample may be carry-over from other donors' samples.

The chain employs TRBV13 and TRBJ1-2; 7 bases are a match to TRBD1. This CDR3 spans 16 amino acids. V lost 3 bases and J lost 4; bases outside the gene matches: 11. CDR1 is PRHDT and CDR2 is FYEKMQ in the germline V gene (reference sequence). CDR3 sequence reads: CASSFFRTGEIYGYTF. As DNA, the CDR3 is TGTGCCAGCAGCTTCTTTCGGACAGGCGAGATCTATGGCTACACCTTC.

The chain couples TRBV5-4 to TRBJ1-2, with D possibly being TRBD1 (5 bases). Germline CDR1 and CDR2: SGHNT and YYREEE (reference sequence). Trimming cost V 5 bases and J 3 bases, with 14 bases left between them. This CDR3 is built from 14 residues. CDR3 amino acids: CASRTVGVDYGYTF. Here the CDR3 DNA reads TGTGCCAGCAGAACAGTAGGGGTGGACTATGGCTACACCTTC. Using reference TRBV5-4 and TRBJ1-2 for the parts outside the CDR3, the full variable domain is ETGVTQSPTHLIKTRGQQVTLRCSSQSGHNTVSWYQQALGQGPQFIFQYYREEENGRGNFPPRFSGLQFPNYSSELNVNALELDDSALYLCASRTVGVDYGYTFGSGTRLTVV.